Listed below are T cell receptor beta chains from one sample, sequenced in a study of cytomegalovirus exposure and HLA in healthy donors. Assay: immunoSEQ multiplex PCR; the TCRdb copy retains only in-frame clones and omits some. This sample carries some 150,000 clones, 70% to 90% of them seen once, and the ten largest clones take 5.5% to 8%. Sequenced input: PBMCs. The receptors were sampled from a woman in her 30s in good health and CMV-seropositive. Each CDR3 is given with its conserved first and last residue. Each record gives: V gene, J gene, CDR3 protein.

V: TRBV2
J: TRBJ2-5
CDR3: CASGAYAEETQYF

V: TRBV7-8
J: TRBJ1-5
CDR3: CASSLGGDGNQPQHF

V: TRBV30
J: TRBJ1-2
CDR3: CASTRQGGNHGYTF

V: TRBV13
J: TRBJ2-7
CDR3: CASSLRTAYEQYF

V: TRBV7-3
J: TRBJ2-1
CDR3: CASSLEIYNEQFF

V: TRBV30
J: TRBJ1-2
CDR3: CAWSPGWYGYTF

V: TRBV6-5
J: NA
CDR3: CASSYSWTSISYEQYF

V: TRBV7-8
J: TRBJ1-4
CDR3: CASSLFGTDNEKLFF

V: TRBV19
J: TRBJ1-5
CDR3: CASSIWQAPYSNQPQHF

V: TRBV7-9
J: TRBJ1-2
CDR3: CSSSLGQPAYGYTF